A selection of T cell receptor beta chains follows, all from one sample in a study of blood T cell repertoires in COVID-19. TCRdb keeps only in-frame clones here, not all; method: immunoSEQ multiplex PCR. The table records more than 130,000 clones, about nine tenths of them present only once. Sequenced material: peripheral blood. The receptors stem from a man aged 50 or older with active or convalescent COVID-19. Both conserved end residues are part of each CDR3. D genes are given only for firm matches. Clone size appears in some rows only: once, few, many, or a class for an expanded clone.

CDR3 DNA	CDR3 protein	clone size	D gene	J gene	V gene
TGTGCCAGCAGGGAGGGACTAGCTGGAAATTACGAGCAGTACTTC	CASREGLAGNYEQYF	.	TRBD2	TRBJ2-7	TRBV2
TGTGCCAGCTCCGAGACAGGCAACACTGAAGCTTTCTTT	CASSETGNTEAFF	few	.	TRBJ1-1	TRBV18
TGTGCCAGCAGCCAAGCCTTGGGCAGGGTAGGTGACGAGCAGTACTTC	CASSQALGRVGDEQYF	.	.	TRBJ2-7	TRBV4-2
TGCGCCAGCAGCTTCAGACAGGGGGCCGGCGGGGAGCTGTTTTTT	CASSFRQGAGGELFF	.	TRBD1	TRBJ2-2	TRBV5-1
TGTGCCAGCAGTACCGAGAGACAGGGTAACGAGCAGTACTTC	CASSTERQGNEQYF	.	TRBD1	TRBJ2-7	TRBV6-5
TGTGCCAGCAGCGACGAAACAGGGAGCCACCAAGAGACCCAGTACTTC	CASSDETGSHQETQYF	.	.	TRBJ2-5	TRBV5-8
TGTGCCAGTAGTATAGGTCGGGACAGGGGGCCCAACTATGGCTACACCTTC	CASSIGRDRGPNYGYTF	once	TRBD1	TRBJ1-2	TRBV19
TGTGCCAGTAGTATGGGCGGGTCCCTCCCTTTCGGGCAGTACTTC	CASSMGGSLPFGQYF	.	.	TRBJ2-7	TRBV19
TGCGCCAGCAGCCAAGAAGGGGGTTTGGGCCCCCAGCATTTT	CASSQEGGLGPQHF	once	.	TRBJ1-5	TRBV4-1
TGTGCCAGTAGTATCGGAGCCGCGGGACGGGCCCAGCATTTT	CASSIGAAGRAQHF	.	.	TRBJ1-5	TRBV19
TGCGCCAGCAGCTTAAATGACAGGGACGGCTACACCTTC	CASSLNDRDGYTF	.	TRBD1	TRBJ1-2	TRBV5-1
TGTGCCAGCAGCTTTTCGCCTACAGGGCACAATGAGCAGTTCTTC	CASSFSPTGHNEQFF	.	.	TRBJ2-1	TRBV5-8
TGCAGCTACGCGATCAGCACAGATACGCAGTATTTT	CSYAISTDTQYF	.	.	TRBJ2-3	TRBV29-1
TGTGCCAGCAGGACAGGGGTTAATTCACCCCTCCACTTT	CASRTGVNSPLHF	.	TRBD1	TRBJ1-6	TRBV19
TGTGCCAGTCAAAATACGGGGGAGGGTTCCTATGGCTACACCTTC	CASQNTGEGSYGYTF	.	.	TRBJ1-2	TRBV28
TGCGCCAGCAGCTTGAGGACAGGGGGCCCCTACGAGCAGTACTTC	CASSLRTGGPYEQYF	.	TRBD1	TRBJ2-7	TRBV5-1
TGTGCCAGCACGGAGCAGAACTATGGCTACACCTTC	CASTEQNYGYTF	few	.	TRBJ1-2	TRBV28
TGTGCCAGCAGCTTAGGGGGACAGGGGGCGCGGAATGGCTACACCTTC	CASSLGGQGARNGYTF	.	TRBD1	TRBJ1-2	TRBV7-2
TGTGCCAGCAGTTCCCCACGACAGGGGACGAATCAGCCCCAGCATTTT	CASSSPRQGTNQPQHF	.	TRBD1	TRBJ1-5	TRBV28
TGTGCCAGCAGTGAATCGGGGTACACTGAAGCTTTCTTT	CASSESGYTEAFF	.	.	TRBJ1-1	TRBV6-1
TGTGCCAGTATCCCGCGGCAACACACCGGGGAGCTGTTTTTT	CASIPRQHTGELFF	.	.	TRBJ2-2	TRBV19
TGCGCCAGCAGCATTTCAGGGGGCACGGTAGACATTCAGTACTTC	CASSISGGTVDIQYF	.	TRBD1	TRBJ2-4	TRBV5-1
TGTGCCAGCAGTCCCTGGAACACTGAAGCTTTCTTT	CASSPWNTEAFF	.	.	TRBJ1-1	TRBV6-2/TRBV6-3
TGTGCCATCAGCGCCGGAGGGACTAATGAAAAACTGTTTTTT	CAISAGGTNEKLFF	.	.	TRBJ1-4	TRBV10-3
TGTGCCAGTAGTATCGGGAGGGGTAGCGGAGACCAAGAGACCCAGTACTTC	CASSIGRGSGDQETQYF	.	TRBD2	TRBJ2-5	TRBV19
TGTGCCAGCAGTTTTGGACAGGGGGCCTCCTACGAGCAGTACTTC	CASSFGQGASYEQYF	.	TRBD1	TRBJ2-7	TRBV27
TGTGCCAGCAGCTCGCAACAGGGGGCGATCCAAGAGACCCAGTACTTC	CASSSQQGAIQETQYF	.	TRBD1	TRBJ2-5	TRBV5-5
TGTGCCAGCAGTCCCGGGACAGGGGGCACCTACGAGCAGTACTTC	CASSPGTGGTYEQYF	.	TRBD1	TRBJ2-7	TRBV6-2/TRBV6-3
TGTGCCAGCAGCCCTTTGCTAGCGGGGGTCGAGCAGTACTTC	CASSPLLAGVEQYF	.	TRBD2	TRBJ2-7	TRBV27
TGTGCCAGCAGTCAACTAGCGGGAGGACTGGATACGCAGTATTTT	CASSQLAGGLDTQYF	once	TRBD2	TRBJ2-3	TRBV7-3
TGTGCCAGCAGCCAAGGCACCGGCTATAATTCACCCCTCCACTTT	CASSQGTGYNSPLHF	.	.	TRBJ1-6	TRBV3-1/TRBV3-2
TGCAGTGCTAGAGCAGGATACGAGCAGTACTTC	CSARAGYEQYF	.	.	TRBJ2-7	TRBV20-1
TGTGCCAGCAGCTCGCAGAGGGGGACAGGGTCTTACGAGCAGTACTTC	CASSSQRGTGSYEQYF	.	TRBD1	TRBJ2-7	TRBV7-2
TGTGCCAGCAGTGACCGGACAGGGCGGAACGAGCAGTACTTC	CASSDRTGRNEQYF	.	TRBD1	TRBJ2-7	TRBV6-1
TGTGCCAGCAGGCGGGGTACTACCTACGAGCAGTACTTC	CASRRGTTYEQYF	.	.	TRBJ2-7	TRBV11-2
TGTGCCAGCAGGGAGACCGGGACTAGTTCCCGTGGTGAGCAGTTCTTC	CASRETGTSSRGEQFF	.	TRBD2	TRBJ2-1	TRBV7-8